This T cell receptor beta chain was sequenced in a study of T cell changes during pregnancy in multiple sclerosis. V was clipped by 0 bases and J by 5 bases; unmatched bases: 10. The CDR3 is 16 amino acids. The V gene's germline CDR1 is SGHNT and CDR2 YYREEE (reference sequence). Data came from immunoSEQ multiplex PCR; TCRdb stores just in-frame clones and leaves some out. The table has under 30,000 clones, roughly nine tenths seen once. This sequence was found in a female donor with multiple sclerosis, enrolled in a pregnancy study. The starting material was CD8+ T cells from peripheral blood mononuclear cells, obtained in the second trimester of pregnancy. The chain couples TRBV5-4 to TRBJ1-2; 7 positions agree with TRBD1. CDR3 in amino acids: CASSLAWDSTLYGYTF. CDR3 nucleotide sequence: TGTGCCAGCAGCTTGGCCTGGGACAGCACCCTGTATGGCTACACCTTC.